Listed below are T cell receptor beta chains from one sample, sequenced in a study of Graves' ophthalmopathy and Graves' hyperthyroidism. One entry per CDR3 protein results from TCRdb running MiXCR on the multiplex PCR reads. The table lists more than 1,000,000 distinct CDR3 sequences, roughly 35% of them singletons. Sequencing used peripheral blood or thyroid tissue (not recorded which). The source is an adult man with Graves' hyperthyroidism. The CDR3 runs from the conserved cysteine through the conserved F or W. A D gene is named only where the DNA matches it firmly. Size is stated for part of the rows, as once, few or many counts, or as a class when the clone is expanded.

D gene: NA; clone size: NA; J gene: TRBJ2-6; V gene: TRBV4-1; CDR3 protein: CASSQDTDGGANVLTF; CDR3 DNA: TGCGCCAGCAGCCAAGATACCGATGGGGGGGCCAACGTCCTGACTTTC
D gene: TRBD2; clone size: NA; J gene: TRBJ2-7; V gene: TRBV11-2; CDR3 protein: CASSSTGGGLAGTYEQYF; CDR3 DNA: TGTGCCAGCAGCTCGACAGGGGGGGGACTAGCGGGAACCTACGAGCAGTACTTC
D gene: NA; clone size: NA; J gene: TRBJ2-5; V gene: TRBV12-3/TRBV12-4; CDR3 protein: CASSLSQGGKETQYF; CDR3 DNA: TGTGCCAGCAGTTTAAGCCAGGGGGGAAAGGAGACCCAGTACTTC
D gene: TRBD2; clone size: many; J gene: TRBJ2-5; V gene: TRBV5-1; CDR3 protein: CASSPRLANQETQYF; CDR3 DNA: TGCGCCAGCAGCCCCAGACTAGCGAATCAAGAGACCCAGTACTTC
D gene: NA; clone size: few; J gene: TRBJ2-7; V gene: TRBV11-2; CDR3 protein: CASSQTTGDLYEQYF; CDR3 DNA: TGTGCCAGCAGCCAAACCACCGGGGACCTCTACGAGCAGTACTTC
D gene: TRBD1; clone size: NA; J gene: TRBJ1-1; V gene: TRBV9; CDR3 protein: CASSVGTGGYTEAFF; CDR3 DNA: TGTGCCAGCAGCGTGGGGACAGGTGGCTACACTGAAGCTTTCTTT
D gene: NA; clone size: many; J gene: TRBJ1-2; V gene: TRBV9; CDR3 protein: CASSVDQGSAGYTF; CDR3 DNA: TGTGCCAGCAGCGTAGACCAGGGGTCGGCTGGCTACACCTTC
D gene: NA; clone size: many; J gene: TRBJ2-2; V gene: TRBV24-1; CDR3 protein: CATSARQANTGELFF; CDR3 DNA: TGTGCCACCAGTGCGAGGCAGGCGAACACCGGGGAGCTGTTTTTT
D gene: NA; clone size: many; J gene: TRBJ2-5; V gene: TRBV7-9; CDR3 protein: CASMRGEETQYF; CDR3 DNA: TGTGCCAGCATGAGGGGGGAAGAGACCCAGTACTTC
D gene: NA; clone size: few; J gene: TRBJ2-2; V gene: TRBV5-4; CDR3 protein: CASSLVGSLNTGELFF; CDR3 DNA: TGTGCCAGCAGCTTGGTTGGCTCTCTGAACACCGGGGAGCTGTTTTTT
D gene: TRBD1; clone size: NA; J gene: TRBJ2-7; V gene: TRBV20-1; CDR3 protein: CSARGDRGFYEQCF; CDR3 DNA: TGCAGTGCTAGAGGGGACAGGGGCTTCTACGAGCAGTGCTTC
D gene: NA; clone size: NA; J gene: TRBJ2-5; V gene: TRBV10-3; CDR3 protein: CASRAGGAETQYF; CDR3 DNA: TGTGCCAGCAGAGCTGGGGGGGCCGAGACCCAGTACTTC
D gene: NA; clone size: NA; J gene: TRBJ1-1; V gene: TRBV20-1; CDR3 protein: CSARAPLRGSAEAFF; CDR3 DNA: TGCAGTGCTAGGGCTCCCCTCCGGGGTTCCGCTGAAGCTTTCTTT
D gene: TRBD1; clone size: few; J gene: TRBJ1-1; V gene: TRBV6-2/TRBV6-3; CDR3 protein: CASRGQGMNTEAFF; CDR3 DNA: TGTGCCAGCAGAGGACAGGGAATGAACACTGAAGCTTTCTTT
D gene: TRBD1; clone size: many; J gene: TRBJ1-4; V gene: TRBV14; CDR3 protein: CASSQWTGDNEKLFF; CDR3 DNA: TGTGCCAGCAGCCAGTGGACAGGAGATAATGAAAAACTGTTTTTT
D gene: TRBD1; clone size: NA; J gene: TRBJ2-7; V gene: TRBV20-1; CDR3 protein: CSVSGTGGHEQYF; CDR3 DNA: TGCAGTGTTTCCGGGACAGGGGGCCACGAGCAGTACTTC
D gene: NA; clone size: many; J gene: TRBJ2-2; V gene: TRBV29-1; CDR3 protein: CSVEVLTGGPGELFF; CDR3 DNA: TGCAGCGTTGAAGTGCTGACAGGTGGACCCGGGGAGCTGTTTTTT
D gene: TRBD1; clone size: few; J gene: TRBJ2-5; V gene: TRBV10-3; CDR3 protein: CASSYDRGMETQYF; CDR3 DNA: TGTGCCAGCAGTTATGACAGGGGGATGGAGACCCAGTACTTC
D gene: NA; clone size: many; J gene: TRBJ1-5; V gene: TRBV2; CDR3 protein: CASSEARRAQHF; CDR3 DNA: TGTGCCAGCAGTGAAGCGAGGAGGGCCCAGCATTTT
D gene: NA; clone size: NA; J gene: TRBJ2-7; V gene: TRBV9; CDR3 protein: CASSVGSDTFYEQYF; CDR3 DNA: TGTGCCAGCAGCGTAGGCTCCGATACATTCTACGAGCAGTACTTC
D gene: NA; clone size: many; J gene: TRBJ1-1; V gene: TRBV7-9; CDR3 protein: CASSLVGGQLSSGPEAFF; CDR3 DNA: TGTGCCAGCAGCTTAGTAGGCGGTCAGTTATCAAGTGGCCCTGAAGCTTTCTTT
D gene: NA; clone size: many; J gene: TRBJ2-2; V gene: TRBV15; CDR3 protein: CATSSGEGQEITGELFF; CDR3 DNA: TGTGCCACCAGCAGCGGGGAGGGACAGGAGATTACCGGGGAGCTGTTTTTT
D gene: TRBD2; clone size: NA; J gene: TRBJ2-7; V gene: TRBV20-1; CDR3 protein: CSAATSGSGNEQYF; CDR3 DNA: TGCAGTGCTGCGACTAGCGGGAGTGGAAACGAGCAGTACTTC
D gene: TRBD1; clone size: many; J gene: TRBJ2-2; V gene: TRBV9; CDR3 protein: CASSVTGVSAGELFF; CDR3 DNA: TGTGCCAGCAGCGTCACAGGGGTTTCGGCCGGGGAGCTGTTTTTT
D gene: NA; clone size: NA; J gene: TRBJ1-5; V gene: TRBV4-1; CDR3 protein: CASSQESGRPSHAQHF; CDR3 DNA: TGCGCCAGCAGCCAAGAGTCGGGCAGGCCGAGTCACGCCCAGCATTTT
D gene: TRBD2; clone size: few; J gene: TRBJ2-7; V gene: TRBV4-1; CDR3 protein: CASSQLLAGNTYEQYF; CDR3 DNA: TGCGCCAGCAGCCAACTACTAGCGGGTAATACCTACGAGCAGTACTTC
D gene: NA; clone size: NA; J gene: TRBJ1-2; V gene: TRBV10-3; CDR3 protein: CAIRGDLNYGYTF; CDR3 DNA: TGTGCCATCAGAGGGGACCTAAACTATGGCTACACCTTC
D gene: NA; clone size: NA; J gene: TRBJ2-2; V gene: TRBV6-5; CDR3 protein: CASSPTAGTLNTGELFF; CDR3 DNA: TGTGCCAGCAGCCCTACGGCCGGGACACTCAACACCGGGGAGCTGTTTTTT
D gene: NA; clone size: NA; J gene: TRBJ1-6; V gene: TRBV7-6; CDR3 protein: CASSLASGSTSPLHF; CDR3 DNA: TGTGCCAGCAGCTTAGCGTCAGGGTCTACTTCACCCCTCCACTTT
D gene: NA; clone size: many; J gene: TRBJ2-7; V gene: TRBV19; CDR3 protein: CASTGSTYEQYF; CDR3 DNA: TGTGCCAGTACAGGATCCACCTACGAGCAGTACTTC
D gene: NA; clone size: many; J gene: TRBJ1-2; V gene: TRBV2; CDR3 protein: CASSIRQVGYTF; CDR3 DNA: TGTGCCAGCAGTATTCGACAGGTTGGCTACACCTTC
D gene: NA; clone size: NA; J gene: TRBJ2-5; V gene: TRBV7-2; CDR3 protein: CASSLIWTDQETQYF; CDR3 DNA: TGTGCCAGCAGCTTAATTTGGACAGACCAAGAGACCCAGTACTTC
D gene: NA; clone size: NA; J gene: TRBJ1-5; V gene: TRBV6-2/TRBV6-3; CDR3 protein: CASRPGPRVNQPQHF; CDR3 DNA: TGTGCCAGCAGACCAGGACCTCGGGTCAATCAGCCCCAGCATTTT
D gene: NA; clone size: NA; J gene: TRBJ2-2; V gene: TRBV29-1; CDR3 protein: CSVRVRGEGGELFF; CDR3 DNA: TGCAGCGTGAGAGTCAGGGGAGAGGGCGGGGAGCTGTTTTTT
D gene: NA; clone size: many; J gene: TRBJ1-1; V gene: TRBV20-1; CDR3 protein: CSVISRGVNTEAFF; CDR3 DNA: TGCAGTGTCATTAGCCGGGGCGTGAACACTGAAGCTTTCTTT
D gene: NA; clone size: many; J gene: TRBJ1-6; V gene: TRBV12-3/TRBV12-4; CDR3 protein: CASSAGPSSYNSPLHF; CDR3 DNA: TGTGCCAGCAGTGCAGGACCGAGTTCCTATAATTCACCCCTCCACTTT
D gene: NA; clone size: many; J gene: TRBJ2-7; V gene: TRBV19; CDR3 protein: CASSMTRSSYEQYF; CDR3 DNA: TGTGCCAGTAGTATGACGAGATCCTCCTACGAGCAGTACTTC
D gene: NA; clone size: NA; J gene: TRBJ2-5; V gene: TRBV29-1; CDR3 protein: CRVPGPAETQYF; CDR3 DNA: TGCAGAGTTCCGGGACCTGCGGAGACCCAGTACTTC
D gene: TRBD2; clone size: many; J gene: TRBJ2-5; V gene: TRBV7-7; CDR3 protein: CASSLGLASETQYF; CDR3 DNA: TGTGCCAGCAGCTTAGGACTAGCGTCCGAGACCCAGTACTTC
D gene: NA; clone size: many; J gene: TRBJ2-2; V gene: TRBV9; CDR3 protein: CASSVEMSYTGELFF; CDR3 DNA: TGTGCCAGCAGCGTAGAAATGTCCTACACCGGGGAGCTGTTTTTT
D gene: NA; clone size: NA; J gene: TRBJ2-2; V gene: TRBV12-3/TRBV12-4; CDR3 protein: CASRKRGDGELFF; CDR3 DNA: TGTGCCAGCAGGAAGCGAGGGGACGGGGAGCTGTTTTTT